Listed here are 6 T cell receptor beta chains from one sample, sequenced in a study of T cell repertoires in cytomegalovirus infection. These receptors' targets are unknown. Using its own MiXCR run on the reads, TCRdb lists one record per CDR3 protein. The profile shows 830,000 or so distinct CDR3 sequences, about 30% of them singletons. Specimen: cultured CD8+ T cells from PBMCs, collected from culture after CMV antigen stimulation. These receptors all stem from a human donor in good health (CMV status not recorded). Some clones in this sample may be carry-over from other donors' samples.

At least ten counts were recorded for this clonotype. The chain uses TRBV7-2 and TRBJ2-7; D ambiguous. This CDR3 region has 12 residues. Germline lookup yields CDR1 SGHTA and CDR2 FQGNSA. Trimming took off 1 base at V and 1 base at J, with 2 bases between the two ends. The CDR3 loop is CASSLVSYEQYV. The CDR3 DNA reads TGTGCCAGCAGCTTAGTGTCCTACGAGCAGTACGTC.

With regard to this clonotype: A much more abundant neighbour one base away suggests this may be a read error. J is TRBJ1-1 and V is TRBV9, with D unresolved. The CDR3 length is 13 residues. Trimming left V 4 bases short and J 1 base short, with 8 bases between. Germline CDR1 reads SGDLS; CDR2 reads YYNGEE. The CDR3 DNA follows: TGTGCCAGCAGCTCCCGACCGAACACTGAAGCTTTCTTT. This gives the protein CASSSRPNTEAFF. Filled out from reference TRBV9 and TRBJ1-1, the complete variable domain reads DSGVTQTPKHLITATGQRVTLRCSPRSGDLSVYWYQQSLDQGLQFLIQYYNGEERAKGNILERFSAQQFPDLHSELNLSSLELGDSALYFCASSSRPNTEAFFGQGTRLTVV.

This clonotype was observed a few times. This sequence joins TRBV12-3 or TRBV12-4 and TRBJ2-3; TRBD2 aligns across 9 bases. V shed 6 bases and J 3 bases; nucleotides not matched to a gene: 7. This CDR3 has 15 amino acids. CDR3 protein: CASRNIAGETDTQYF. CDR3 in DNA: TGTGCCAGCAGAAACATAGCGGGGGAGACAGATACGCAGTATTTT.

As concerns this clonotype: An end of the junction differs from the germline gene, which may be a read error. This rearrangement joins TRBV24-1 to TRBJ2-5; TRBD2 might be the D (6 bases). CDR1 and CDR2 (germline): KGHDR, SFDVKD. This CDR3 comprises 15 residues. CDR3 nucleotides: TGTGCCACCAGTGATTTTGGGGACTCGGGGGAGACCCAGTGCTTC. This encodes CATSDFGDSGETQCF.

The genes are TRBV20-1 and TRBJ1-1; possible D gene TRBD1, 5 bases. Germline V gene data show CDR1 as DFQATT and CDR2 as SNEGSKA (reference sequence). The CDR3 spans 16 residues. The V and J ends lost 6 bases and 1 base respectively, with 21 bases between them. Here the CDR3 reads CSAILRGGNKNTEAFF. CDR3 nucleotide sequence: TGCAGTGCCATCCTCCGTGGGGGGAACAAGAACACTGAAGCTTTCTTT.

The chain recombines TRBV29-1 with TRBJ2-7; possible D gene TRBD2, 5 bases. The V gene lost 5 bases and the J gene lost 0 bases, with 8 bases spanning the gap. The CDR3 is 12 amino acids. CDR1 and CDR2 (germline): SQVTM, ANQGSEA. The CDR3 DNA sequence: TGCAGCGTTACGGGGAGCTCCTACGAGCAGTACTTC. Its protein is CSVTGSSYEQYF.